Shown below are 24 T cell receptor beta chains from a single sample sequenced in a study of T cells after yellow fever vaccination. TCRdb reprocessed the 5' RACE reads with MiXCR, giving one entry per CDR3 protein. Among fewer than 350,000 distinct CDR3 sequences listed, 7.5% to 9% were seen once. This specimen was PBMCs, taken on the day of the first yellow fever vaccination. These receptors were taken from a man in his late teens or twenties who received the YFV17D yellow fever vaccine.

This clonotype was detected once. A read error may be the cause here, since a much bigger clone is one base away. The V gene is TRBV20-1, the J gene TRBJ1-3; tentative D call: TRBD1 (5 bases). This CDR3 is built from 14 residues. Per the germline V gene, CDR1 is DFQATT and CDR2 is SNEGSKA (reference sequence). V lost 5 bases to trimming and J lost 5 bases, with 16 bases between them. CDR3 amino acids: CSAYSAGTRNTIYF. CDR3 DNA: TGCAGTGCTTATAGTGCGGGGACTCGAAACACCATATATTTT.

The sample holds a few counts of this clonotype. The chain employs TRBV12-3 or TRBV12-4 and TRBJ2-1, with 15 positions matching TRBD2. This CDR3 spans 17 amino acids. Trimming at V came to 8 bases and at J to 2 bases, leaving 7 bases not matched to a gene. The CDR3 protein is CASLGLAGGKAYNEQFF. The CDR3 DNA reads as TGTGCCAGCCTGGGACTAGCGGGGGGAAAGGCCTACAATGAGCAGTTCTTC.

This clonotype appeared many times. The chain uses TRBV7-9 and TRBJ2-7, with D unclear. Germline CDR1 and CDR2: SEHNR and FQNEAQ (reference sequence). CDR3 length: 12 amino acids. With 5 bases removed from V and 2 bases from J, the gap between germline ends came to 7 bases. The CDR3 is CASSPITYEQYV. As DNA, the CDR3 is TGTGCCAGCAGCCCTATCACCTACGAGCAGTACGTC.

This clonotype has at least ten counts. The CDR3 DNA sequence: TGTGCTGTCACCTCGGCGGGGCACAATGAGCAGTTCTTC. Encoded protein: CAVTSAGHNEQFF. This rearrangement joins TRBV7-2 to TRBJ2-1; D is perhaps TRBD2 (6 bases). CDR3 length: 13 amino acids. Germline V CDR1 and CDR2: SGHTA, FQGNSA.

This rearrangement joins TRBV6-2 or TRBV6-3 to TRBJ1-5; D call uncertain. V was pared by 10 bases and J by 3 bases, with 16 bases between. The CDR3 sequence is 14 residues long. Germline loops: CDR1 MNHEY, CDR2 SVGEGT. CDR3 coding DNA: TGTGCCACCCAAGAACCTCAGGTCAATCAGCCCCAGCATTTT. Protein sequence: CATQEPQVNQPQHF.

There are a few counts of this clonotype. The rearrangement uses TRBV9 and TRBJ1-5; D not resolved. The CDR3 loop spans 14 amino acids. V shed 0 bases and J shed 9 bases, with 13 bases lying between them. Per germline, CDR1 SGDLS and CDR2 YYNGEE. The CDR3 DNA reads as TGTGCCAGCAGCGTAGAGGGTGGGTCCGCGCCCCAGCATTTT. Its protein is CASSVEGGSAPQHF.

A few counts support this clonotype. The rearrangement uses TRBV20-1 and TRBJ2-2; D is uncertain. Trimming pared 6 bases from V and 6 bases from J, leaving 17 bases between. Germline V gene lookup returns CDR1 DFQATT and CDR2 SNEGSKA (reference sequence). The CDR3 is 14 amino acids. This CDR3 reads CSASPLRVAGELFF. The CDR3 DNA sequence: TGCAGTGCCAGCCCCCTTAGGGTCGCCGGGGAGCTGTTTTTT.

Here the CDR3 DNA reads TGCAGCGCCCGGGACAGGGGTGACACCGGGGAGCTGTTTTTT. Its translation: CSARDRGDTGELFF. The chain is built from TRBV29-1 and TRBJ2-2; TRBD1 matches 10 bases. V trimming: 7 bases; J trimming: 3 bases; junction bases outside the gene matches: 5. The CDR3 has 14 residues. Germline assignment: CDR1 SQVTM and CDR2 ANQGSEA.

This chain joins TRBV29-1 and TRBJ2-6; a possible D gene is TRBD1 (5 bases). Germline V gene lookup returns CDR1 SQVTM and CDR2 ANQGSEA. V lost 7 bases and J lost 0, with 10 bases in between. This CDR3 contains 14 residues. CDR3 sequence: CSAPDSSGANVLTF. The CDR3 region has the DNA TGCAGCGCACCCGACAGCTCTGGGGCCAACGTCCTGACTTTC.

This sequence joins TRBV18 and TRBJ2-7; 7 bases are a match to TRBD2. The CDR3 totals 14 residues. The V and J ends lost 5 bases and 3 bases, in that order; junction bases with no gene match: 7. Germline loops: CDR1 KGHSH, CDR2 LQKENI. CDR3 loop: CASSATRGDYEQYF. The CDR3 nucleotides read TGTGCCAGCTCAGCTACCCGGGGGGACTACGAGCAGTACTTC.

The rearrangement joins TRBV7-2 to TRBJ1-5; 7 nucleotides agree with TRBD1. V lost 2 bases to trimming and J lost 3 bases; unmatched junction nucleotides: 4. The CDR3 contains 15 residues. Germline CDR1 and CDR2: SGHTA and FQGNSA. The CDR3 protein is CASSLTGTANQPQHF. DNA of the CDR3: TGTGCCAGCAGCTTAACTGGGACAGCCAATCAGCCCCAGCATTTT.

This clonotype has at least ten counts. CDR3 amino acids: CASGTAAQYEQYF. CDR3 in DNA: TGCGCCAGCGGGACGGCGGCGCAGTACGAGCAGTACTTC. The V call is TRBV10-2, the J call TRBJ2-7, with D possibly being TRBD1 or TRBD2 (5 bases each). Germline CDR1 reads WSHSY; CDR2 reads SAAADI. Trimming shortened V by 8 bases and J by 4 bases, and 15 bases separated the two germline ends. This CDR3 spans 13 amino acids.

This clonotype showed up many times. This chain connects TRBV12-3 or TRBV12-4 to TRBJ2-3; the D gene is possibly TRBD1 (7 bases). V dropped 4 bases and J dropped 9 bases, with 11 bases sitting between them. This CDR3 contains 12 residues. Here the CDR3 reads CASSSQGGTQYF. CDR3 DNA: TGTGCCAGCAGTTCCCAGGGGGGAACGCAGTATTTT.

This clonotype has a handful of counts. CDR3 region: CASSHRDSFYEQYF. The CDR3 DNA reads TGCGCCAGCAGCCACCGGGACAGCTTCTACGAGCAGTACTTC. This chain links TRBV4-1 with TRBJ2-7; 7 nucleotides match TRBD1. CDR1 is MGHRA, CDR2 YSYEKL, per germline. Trimming took 3 bases from V and 3 from J; bases not matched to a gene: 5. The length of the CDR3 is 14 residues.

This clonotype was seen only a few times. The chain joins TRBV5-1 to TRBJ2-5; a weak D match, TRBD1 (5 bases). Germline assignment: CDR1 SGHRS and CDR2 YFSETQ. This CDR3 has 14 residues. Trimming pared 1 base from V and 3 bases from J, leaving 10 bases between. The CDR3 nucleotides read TGCGCCAGCAGCTTGCAGTCCAGGGAAGAGACCCAGTACTTC. It translates to CASSLQSREETQYF. Looking up the rest from reference TRBV5-1 and TRBJ2-5 gives the full variable domain: KAGVTQTPRYLIKTRGQQVTLSCSPISGHRSVSWYQQTPGQGLQFLFEYFSETQRNKGNFPGRFSGRQFSNSRSEMNVSTLELGDSALYLCASSLQSREETQYFGPGTRLLVL.

The V call is TRBV5-1, the J call TRBJ2-7, with D possibly TRBD1 on 5 matching bases. The CDR3 length is 17 residues. The V gene's germline CDR1 is SGHRS and CDR2 YFSETQ. Trimming shortened V by 0 bases and J by 2 bases, and 18 bases separated the two germline ends. This CDR3 is CASSLESQGVVPYEQYF. The CDR3 nucleotides are TGCGCCAGCAGCTTGGAGAGCCAGGGTGTAGTGCCCTACGAGCAGTACTTC.

This clonotype was found a few times. The chain combines TRBV12-3 or TRBV12-4 with TRBJ1-2; 8 nucleotides line up with TRBD1. The CDR3 sequence is 14 residues long. V lost 5 bases and J lost 5; bases outside the gene matches: 7. Written as DNA, the CDR3 is TGTGCCAGCAGTATGACAGGGGTTCGATATGGCTACACCTTC. Residues: CASSMTGVRYGYTF.

In this sample, this clonotype turned up many times. The chain joins TRBV4-1 to TRBJ2-6, with TRBD2 matching over 7 bases. Germline loops: CDR1 MGHRA, CDR2 YSYEKL. V lost 4 bases and J lost 2; bases outside the gene matches: 8. The CDR3 loop spans 17 amino acids. CDR3 protein: CASSRAGVITGANVLTF. In nucleotides, the CDR3 is TGCGCCAGCAGCCGGGCGGGGGTAATCACTGGGGCCAACGTCCTGACTTTC.

The chain employs TRBV10-3 and TRBJ2-2; the D gene is possibly TRBD2 (6 bases). Trimming shortened V by 0 bases and J by 6 bases, and 8 bases separated the two germline ends. The germline V gene encodes CDR1 ENHRY and CDR2 SYGVKD. This CDR3 region has 14 residues. This CDR3 reads CAISESSSAGELFF. CDR3 DNA: TGTGCCATCAGTGAGTCGTCTAGCGCCGGGGAGCTGTTTTTT.

The chain has TRBV30 and TRBJ2-5; a possible D gene is TRBD1 (6 bases). Germline V lookup: CDR1 GTSNPN, CDR2 SVGIG (reference sequence). V was cut by 1 base and J by 3 bases, with 9 bases left in between. There are 13 residues in the CDR3. The CDR3 loop reads CAWSAGTKETQYF. Written as DNA, the CDR3 is TGTGCCTGGAGTGCCGGGACAAAAGAGACCCAGTACTTC.

V and J are TRBV5-1 and TRBJ2-3, with TRBD2 matching 7 bases. After removal of 2 bases from V and 6 bases from J, the junction contained 9 bases not matched to a gene. This CDR3 has 15 amino acids. The V gene's germline CDR1 is SGHRS and CDR2 YFSETQ. CDR3 sequence reads: CASSFQREPGDTQYF. The CDR3 coding sequence is TGCGCCAGCAGCTTTCAGCGGGAACCCGGGGATACGCAGTATTTT.

As for this clonotype: At one end the junction does not follow the germline gene, possibly because of a read error. The chain employs TRBV3-1 and TRBJ2-3, with D hard to call. The CDR3 spans 15 residues. Germline V gene lookup returns CDR1 LGHDT and CDR2 YNNKEL (reference sequence). CDR3 DNA: TGTGCCACCAGCCAAAACCCCTCCCCTGCGAATACGCAGTATTTT. Translated, it gives CATSQNPSPANTQYF.

The chain uses TRBV9 and TRBJ1-2; the D gene is possibly TRBD1 (6 bases). The germline V and J ends were trimmed by 4 bases and 2 bases, with 18 bases remaining between them. The CDR3 loop spans 16 amino acids. Germline V gives CDR1 SGDLS, CDR2 YYNGEE. The CDR3 nucleotides read TGTGCCAGCAGCAGGGAGGGCAGGGGTTCGAACTATGGCTACACCTTC. This encodes CASSREGRGSNYGYTF.

This clonotype was seen a handful of times. The chain recombines TRBV30 with TRBJ2-7; 12 bases fit TRBD1. CDR1 and CDR2 from the germline V gene are GTSNPN and SVGIG (reference sequence). Trimming took 4 bases from V and 5 from J; bases not matched to a gene: 6. The CDR3 is made up of 14 amino acids. CDR3 amino acids: CAWNHRDRGHEQYF. The CDR3, as DNA: TGTGCCTGGAATCACCGGGACAGGGGGCACGAGCAGTACTTC.